These 8 T cell receptor beta chains were sequenced from one sample in a study of graft-versus-host responses after intestinal transplantation. What these receptors recognize is not known. The repertoire was sequenced with immunoSEQ multiplex PCR; TCRdb's copy has only in-frame clones and lacks some. The data show more than 90,000 clones, approximately 93% seen once. This specimen consisted of unstimulated CD8+ T cells sorted from spleen or lymph node cells, obtained before transplant. The receptors come from a human donor who was the organ donor for an intestinal transplant.

The gene calls are TRBV27 and TRBJ1-4; no firm D call. The CDR3 has 17 amino acids. Looked up from germline, CDR1 is MNHEY and CDR2 is SMNVEV (reference sequence). Between the trimmed V and J ends, which lost 0 bases and 8 bases, there was a span of 19 bases. The CDR3 is CASSLSIYGMKDEKLFF. As DNA, the CDR3 is TGTGCCAGCAGTTTATCGATATATGGGATGAAGGACGAAAAACTGTTTTTT.

The chain couples TRBV2 to TRBJ1-2; 9 bases are shared with TRBD1. J gave up 7 bases and V 6 bases, and 6 bases lay outside the gene matches. This CDR3 contains 13 residues. Germline loops: CDR1 SNHLY, CDR2 FYNNEI. The CDR3: CASSRTGGSGYTF. In DNA form, the CDR3 reads TGTGCCAGCAGCCGCACAGGGGGCTCTGGCTACACCTTC.

The chain is built from TRBV9 and TRBJ2-3; TRBD1 aligns across 8 bases. V lost 3 bases, J lost 0 bases, and 6 bases stayed unmatched. The CDR3 length is 16 residues. Germline CDR1 reads SGDLS; CDR2 reads YYNGEE. CDR3 sequence (DNA): TGTGCCAGCAGCGCCTCGACAGGGGCTAGCACAGATACGCAGTATTTT. Its protein is CASSASTGASTDTQYF.

This clone has only one observation. The chain couples TRBV19 to TRBJ2-1; D not certain. Per the germline V gene, CDR1 is LNHDA and CDR2 is SQIVND (reference sequence). This CDR3 is 13 amino acids long. Trimming stripped 7 bases from V and 6 bases from J, with 13 bases between. The CDR3 sequence: CASTPRFANEQFF. The CDR3 DNA is TGTGCCAGTACCCCCCGATTCGCCAATGAGCAGTTCTTC. The full variable domain, in which reference TRBV19 and TRBJ2-1 provide the parts outside the CDR3, is DGGITQSPKYLFRKEGQNVTLSCEQNLNHDAMYWYRQDPGQGLRLIYYSQIVNDFQKGDIAEGYSVSREKKESFPLTVTSAQKNPTAFYLCASTPRFANEQFFGPGTRLTVL.

This chain links TRBV13 with TRBJ2-3, with 8 positions matching TRBD2. Germline CDR1 reads PRHDT; CDR2 reads FYEKMQ (reference sequence). CDR3 length: 17 amino acids. The J segment lost 4 bases and the V segment lost 1 base, leaving 10 bases of the junction unmatched. The CDR3 DNA is TGTGCCAGCAGCTTAGAGGTATGGCGGGAGGTACCAGATACGCAGTATTTT. Translated: CASSLEVWREVPDTQYF.

The chain couples TRBV19 to TRBJ1-1; D ambiguous. Between the trimmed V and J ends, which lost 7 bases and 1 base, there was a span of 10 bases. From germline, CDR1 is LNHDA and CDR2 SQIVND (reference sequence). The CDR3 covers 13 residues. CDR3 protein: CASTQHGNTEAFF. In DNA, the CDR3 is TGTGCCAGTACCCAGCACGGGAACACTGAAGCTTTCTTT. The variable domain in full, with the rest retrieved from reference TRBV19 and TRBJ1-1, is DGGITQSPKYLFRKEGQNVTLSCEQNLNHDAMYWYRQDPGQGLRLIYYSQIVNDFQKGDIAEGYSVSREKKESFPLTVTSAQKNPTAFYLCASTQHGNTEAFFGQGTRLTVV.

J is TRBJ1-5 and V is TRBV27; D not resolved. The V end lost 3 bases, the J end lost 9 bases, and 9 bases lay between the germline ends. There are 12 residues in the CDR3. Looked up from germline, CDR1 is MNHEY and CDR2 is SMNVEV (reference sequence). CDR3 coding DNA: TGTGCCAGCAGTTTTAACACCGGGCCCCAGCATTTT. It encodes CASSFNTGPQHF.

The V gene is TRBV30, the J gene TRBJ2-7; D is possibly TRBD2 (6 bases). The CDR3 loop spans 14 amino acids. V lost 3 bases and J lost 6, with 18 bases in between. Germline loops: CDR1 GTSNPN, CDR2 SVGIG (reference sequence). The CDR3 protein is CAWSGAAEGSEQYF. DNA for the CDR3: TGTGCCTGGAGCGGGGCGGCGGAGGGGAGCGAGCAGTACTTC.